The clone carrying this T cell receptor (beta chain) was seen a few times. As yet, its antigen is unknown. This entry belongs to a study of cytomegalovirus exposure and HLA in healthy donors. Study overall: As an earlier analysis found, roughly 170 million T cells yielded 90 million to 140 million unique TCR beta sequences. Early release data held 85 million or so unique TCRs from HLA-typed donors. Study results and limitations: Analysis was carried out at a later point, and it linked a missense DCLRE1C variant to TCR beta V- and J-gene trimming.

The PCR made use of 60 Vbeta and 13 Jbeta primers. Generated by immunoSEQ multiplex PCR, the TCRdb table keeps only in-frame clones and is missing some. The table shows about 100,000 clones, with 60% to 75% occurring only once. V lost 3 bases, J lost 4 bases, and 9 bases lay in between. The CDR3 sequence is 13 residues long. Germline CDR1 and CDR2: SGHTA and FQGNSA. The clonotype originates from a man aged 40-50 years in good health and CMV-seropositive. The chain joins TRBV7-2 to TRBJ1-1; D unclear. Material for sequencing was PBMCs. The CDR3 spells CASSFPPSTEAFF. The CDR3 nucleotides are TGTGCCAGCAGCTTCCCCCCATCCACTGAAGCTTTCTTT.